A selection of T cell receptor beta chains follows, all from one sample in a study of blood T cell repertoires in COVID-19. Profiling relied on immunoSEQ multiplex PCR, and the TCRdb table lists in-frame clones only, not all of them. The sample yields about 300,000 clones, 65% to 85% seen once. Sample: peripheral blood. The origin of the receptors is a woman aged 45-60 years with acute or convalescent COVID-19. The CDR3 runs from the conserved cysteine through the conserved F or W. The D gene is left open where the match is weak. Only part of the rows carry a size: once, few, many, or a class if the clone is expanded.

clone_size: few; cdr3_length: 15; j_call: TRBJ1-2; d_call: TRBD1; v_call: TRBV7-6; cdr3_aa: CASSPTQGAQEGYTF; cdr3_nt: TGTGCCAGCAGCCCGACACAGGGGGCTCAGGAGGGCTACACCTTC
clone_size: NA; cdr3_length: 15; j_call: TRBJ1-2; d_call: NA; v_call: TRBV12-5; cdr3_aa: CASGLPTGLRDGYTF; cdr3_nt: TGTGCTAGTGGTTTACCGACCGGGCTGAGGGATGGCTACACCTTC
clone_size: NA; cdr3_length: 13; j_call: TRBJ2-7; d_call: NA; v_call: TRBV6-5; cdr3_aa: CASKQISSYEQYF; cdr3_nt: TGTGCCAGCAAACAGATAAGCTCCTACGAGCAGTACTTC
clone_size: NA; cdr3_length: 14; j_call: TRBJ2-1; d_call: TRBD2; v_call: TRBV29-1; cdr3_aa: CSVDRLAGGNEQFF; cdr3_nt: TGCAGCGTTGATCGACTAGCGGGGGGCAATGAGCAGTTCTTC
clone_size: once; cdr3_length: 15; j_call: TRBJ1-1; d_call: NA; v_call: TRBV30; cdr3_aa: CAWRIDSTLYTEAFF; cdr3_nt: TGTGCCTGGAGAATAGACAGCACCTTATACACTGAAGCTTTCTTT
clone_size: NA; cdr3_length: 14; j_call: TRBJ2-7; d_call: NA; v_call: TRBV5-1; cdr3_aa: CASSLAQGGNEQYF; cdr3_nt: TGCGCCAGCAGCTTGGCGCAGGGGGGAAACGAGCAGTACTTC
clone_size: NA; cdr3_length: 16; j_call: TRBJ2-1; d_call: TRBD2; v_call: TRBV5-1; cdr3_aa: CASSFLRAGITNEQFF; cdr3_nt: TGCGCCAGCAGCTTCCTGCGAGCGGGGATCACGAATGAGCAGTTCTTC
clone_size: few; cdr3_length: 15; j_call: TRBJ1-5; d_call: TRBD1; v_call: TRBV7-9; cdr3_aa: CASSYDGTGDQPQHF; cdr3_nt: TGTGCCAGCAGCTACGACGGGACAGGAGATCAGCCCCAGCATTTT
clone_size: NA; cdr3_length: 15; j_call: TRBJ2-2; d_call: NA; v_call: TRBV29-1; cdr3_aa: CSVVSLGVGTGELFF; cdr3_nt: TGCAGCGTTGTGAGCCTAGGGGTGGGCACCGGGGAGCTGTTTTTT
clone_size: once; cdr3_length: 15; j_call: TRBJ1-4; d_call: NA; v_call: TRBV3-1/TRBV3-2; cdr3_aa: CASSQYILPGEKLFF; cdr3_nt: TGTGCCAGCAGCCAGTATATCCTACCCGGTGAAAAACTGTTTTTT
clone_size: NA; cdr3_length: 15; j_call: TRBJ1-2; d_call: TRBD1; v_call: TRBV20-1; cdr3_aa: CSASPQGAGVAGYTF; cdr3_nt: TGCAGTGCTAGTCCCCAGGGGGCTGGTGTGGCTGGCTACACCTTC
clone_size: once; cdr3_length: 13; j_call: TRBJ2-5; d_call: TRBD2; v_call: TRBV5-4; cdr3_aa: CASSLRGGETQYF; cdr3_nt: TGTGCCAGCAGCTTACGCGGGGGTGAGACCCAGTACTTC
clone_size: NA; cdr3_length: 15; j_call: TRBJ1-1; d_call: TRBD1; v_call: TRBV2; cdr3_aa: CASSKGQGSITEAFF; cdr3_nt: TGTGCCAGCAGCAAAGGACAGGGAAGTATCACTGAAGCTTTCTTT
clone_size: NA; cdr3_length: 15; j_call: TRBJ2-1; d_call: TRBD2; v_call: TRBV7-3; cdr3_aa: CASSPLAASYNEQFF; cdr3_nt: TGTGCCAGCAGCCCCCTAGCGGCCTCCTACAATGAGCAGTTCTTC
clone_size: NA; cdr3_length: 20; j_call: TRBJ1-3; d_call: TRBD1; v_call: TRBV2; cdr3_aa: CASSYTVAKTGGLTGNTIYF; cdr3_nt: TGTGCCAGCAGTTATACAGTGGCGAAGACAGGGGGCTTAACTGGAAACACCATATATTTT
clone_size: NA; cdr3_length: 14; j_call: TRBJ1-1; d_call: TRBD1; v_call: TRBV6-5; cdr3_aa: CASRNDRANTEAFF; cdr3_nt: TGTGCCAGCCGGAACGACAGGGCGAACACTGAAGCTTTCTTT
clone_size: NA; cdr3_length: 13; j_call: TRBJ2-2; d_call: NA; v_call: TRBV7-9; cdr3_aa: CASSGEDTGELFF; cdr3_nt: TGTGCCAGCAGCGGGGAGGACACCGGGGAGCTGTTTTTT
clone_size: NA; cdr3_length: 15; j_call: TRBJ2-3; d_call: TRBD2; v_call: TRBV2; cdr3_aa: CASSESLAGGGTQYF; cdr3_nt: TGTGCCAGCAGTGAAAGCCTAGCGGGGGGTGGTACGCAGTATTTT
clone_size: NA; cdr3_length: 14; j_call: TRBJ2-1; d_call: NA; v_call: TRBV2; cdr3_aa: CATQDSSSYNEQFF; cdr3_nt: TGTGCCACTCAGGACAGTAGCTCCTACAATGAGCAGTTCTTC
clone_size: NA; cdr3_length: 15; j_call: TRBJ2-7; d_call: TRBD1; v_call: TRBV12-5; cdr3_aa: CASGLSGTGTYEQYF; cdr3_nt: TGTGCTAGTGGTTTGTCTGGGACAGGGACCTACGAGCAGTACTTC
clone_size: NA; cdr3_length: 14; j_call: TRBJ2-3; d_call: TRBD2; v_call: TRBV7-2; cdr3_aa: CASSLSGSADTQYF; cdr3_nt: TGTGCCAGCAGCTTAAGCGGGAGCGCAGATACGCAGTATTTT
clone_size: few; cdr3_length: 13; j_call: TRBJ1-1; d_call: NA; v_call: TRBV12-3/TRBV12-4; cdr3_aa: CASSIQGNTEAFF; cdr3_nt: TGTGCCAGCAGCATACAGGGGAACACTGAAGCTTTCTTT
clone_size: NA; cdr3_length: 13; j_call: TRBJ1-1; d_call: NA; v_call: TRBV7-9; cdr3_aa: CASSLAGDTEAFF; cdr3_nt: TGTGCCAGCAGCTTAGCAGGGGACACTGAAGCTTTCTTT
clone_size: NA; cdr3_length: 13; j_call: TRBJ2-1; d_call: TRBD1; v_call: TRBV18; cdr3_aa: CASSPGTGNEQFF; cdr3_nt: TGTGCCAGCTCACCAGGGACAGGGAATGAGCAGTTCTTC
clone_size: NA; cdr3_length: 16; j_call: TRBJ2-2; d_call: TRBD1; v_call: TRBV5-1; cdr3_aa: CASSQKGTDYTGELFF; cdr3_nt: TGCGCCAGCAGCCAAAAAGGGACAGACTACACCGGGGAGCTGTTTTTT
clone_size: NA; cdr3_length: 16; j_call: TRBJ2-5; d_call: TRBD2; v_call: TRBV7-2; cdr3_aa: CASSLNSGRAGETQYF; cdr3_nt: TGTGCCAGCAGCTTAAATAGCGGGAGGGCCGGGGAGACCCAGTACTTC
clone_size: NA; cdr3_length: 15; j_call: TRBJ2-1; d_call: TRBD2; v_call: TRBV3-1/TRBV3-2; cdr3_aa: CASSPSGDLYNEQFF; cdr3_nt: TGTGCCAGCAGCCCTAGCGGGGACCTTTACAATGAGCAGTTCTTC
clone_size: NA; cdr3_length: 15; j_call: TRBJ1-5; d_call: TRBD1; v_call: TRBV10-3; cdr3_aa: CASDPGTGGRQPQHF; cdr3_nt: TGTGCCAGCGACCCCGGGACAGGGGGGAGACAGCCCCAGCATTTT
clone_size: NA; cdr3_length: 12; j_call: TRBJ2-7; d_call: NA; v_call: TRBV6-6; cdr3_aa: CASVGAGYEQYF; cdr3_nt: TGTGCCAGCGTAGGGGCAGGCTACGAGCAGTACTTC
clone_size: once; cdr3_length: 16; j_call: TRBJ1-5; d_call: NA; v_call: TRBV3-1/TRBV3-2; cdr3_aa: CASSPGVQVDNQPQHF; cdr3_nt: TGTGCCAGCAGCCCGGGCGTACAGGTTGACAATCAGCCCCAGCATTTT
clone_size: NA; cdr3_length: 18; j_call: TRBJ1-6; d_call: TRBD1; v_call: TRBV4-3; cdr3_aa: CASSQAPPGTGGFSPLHF; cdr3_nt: TGCGCCAGCAGCCAAGCTCCTCCTGGGACAGGGGGATTTTCACCCCTCCACTTT
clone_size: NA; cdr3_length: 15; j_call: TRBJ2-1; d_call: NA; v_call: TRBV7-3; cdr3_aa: CASSRGGDTYNEQFF; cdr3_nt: TGTGCCAGCAGCCGAGGGGGGGATACCTACAATGAGCAGTTCTTC
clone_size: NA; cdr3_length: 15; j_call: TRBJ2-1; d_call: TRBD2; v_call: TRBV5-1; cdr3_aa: CASSGTSGGDGEQFF; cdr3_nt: TGCGCCAGCAGCGGGACTAGCGGGGGGGATGGTGAGCAGTTCTTC
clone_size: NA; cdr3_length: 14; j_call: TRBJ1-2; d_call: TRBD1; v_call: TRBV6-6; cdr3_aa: CASSYSGQGYGYTF; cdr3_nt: TGTGCCAGCAGTTACTCGGGACAGGGCTATGGCTACACCTTC
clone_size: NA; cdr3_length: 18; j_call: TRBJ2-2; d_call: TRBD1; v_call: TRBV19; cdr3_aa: CASAPPLSRDRNTGELFF; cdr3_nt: TGTGCCAGCGCTCCTCCCCTTAGCCGGGACAGGAACACCGGGGAGCTGTTTTTT
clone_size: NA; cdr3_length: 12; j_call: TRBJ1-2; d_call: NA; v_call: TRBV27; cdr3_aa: CASSLVGGTPSF; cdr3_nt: TGTGCCAGCAGTTTGGTGGGGGGGACCCCGAGCTTC
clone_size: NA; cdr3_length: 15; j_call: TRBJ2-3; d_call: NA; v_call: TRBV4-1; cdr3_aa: CASSPSGRGTDTQYF; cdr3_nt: TGCGCCAGCAGTCCCTCGGGCAGGGGCACAGATACGCAGTATTTT
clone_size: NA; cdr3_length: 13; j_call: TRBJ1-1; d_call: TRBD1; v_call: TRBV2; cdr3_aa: CASRDRVNTEAFF; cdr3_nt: TGTGCCAGCAGGGACAGGGTAAACACTGAAGCTTTCTTT
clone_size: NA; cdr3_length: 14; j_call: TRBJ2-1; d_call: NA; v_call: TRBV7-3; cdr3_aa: CASSLYPTDNEQFF; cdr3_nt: TGTGCCAGCAGCTTATATCCTACCGACAATGAGCAGTTCTTC
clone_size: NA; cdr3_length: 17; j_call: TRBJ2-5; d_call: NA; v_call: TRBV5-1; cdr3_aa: CASSLGWLTSLPETQYF; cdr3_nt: TGCGCCAGCAGCTTGGGGTGGTTGACTAGTCTGCCGGAGACCCAGTACTTC
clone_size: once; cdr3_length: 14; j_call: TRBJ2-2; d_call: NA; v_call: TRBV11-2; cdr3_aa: CASSLTGSTGELFF; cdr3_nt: TGTGCCAGCAGCTTAACAGGGTCCACCGGGGAGCTGTTTTTT
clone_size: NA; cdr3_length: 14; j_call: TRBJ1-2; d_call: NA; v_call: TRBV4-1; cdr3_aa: CASSQAIAGYGYTF; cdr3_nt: TGCGCCAGCAGCCAAGCAATAGCGGGGTATGGCTACACCTTC
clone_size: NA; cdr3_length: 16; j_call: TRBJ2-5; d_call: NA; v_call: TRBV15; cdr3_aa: CATSRGTTISPETQYF; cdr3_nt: TGTGCCACCAGCAGAGGGACGACTATCTCCCCCGAGACCCAGTACTTC
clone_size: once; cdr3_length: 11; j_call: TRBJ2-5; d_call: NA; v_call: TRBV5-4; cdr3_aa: CASSLRETQYF; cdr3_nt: TGTGCCAGCAGCTTACGGGAGACCCAGTACTTC
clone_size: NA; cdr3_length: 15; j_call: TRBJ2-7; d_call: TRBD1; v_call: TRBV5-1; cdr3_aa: CASSEPGTGKGEQYF; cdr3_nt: TGCGCCAGCAGCGAACCCGGGACAGGGAAAGGCGAGCAGTACTTC
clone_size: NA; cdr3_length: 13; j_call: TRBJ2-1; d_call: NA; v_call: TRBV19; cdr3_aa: CASSLSTDNEQFF; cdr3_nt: TGTGCCAGTAGTCTATCGACAGACAATGAGCAGTTCTTC
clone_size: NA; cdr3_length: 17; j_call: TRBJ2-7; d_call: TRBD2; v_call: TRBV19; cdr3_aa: CASSRSGVAGDGYEQYF; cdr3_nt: TGTGCCAGTAGTAGATCGGGGGTAGCGGGAGACGGTTACGAGCAGTACTTC
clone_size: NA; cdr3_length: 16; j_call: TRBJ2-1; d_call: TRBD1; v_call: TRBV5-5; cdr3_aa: CASSSYRGSSYNEQFF; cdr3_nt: TGTGCCAGCAGCTCCTACAGGGGGAGCTCCTACAATGAGCAGTTCTTC
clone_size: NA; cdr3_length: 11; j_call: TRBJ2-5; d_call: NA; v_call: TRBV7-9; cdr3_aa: CASSQPGTQYF; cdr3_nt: TGTGCCAGCAGCCAACCCGGGACCCAGTACTTC
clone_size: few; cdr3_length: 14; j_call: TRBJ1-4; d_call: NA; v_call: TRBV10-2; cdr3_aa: CASSRIPNNEKLFF; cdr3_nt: TGCGCCAGCAGCCGCATCCCTAATAATGAAAAACTGTTTTTT